This T cell receptor (beta chain) was obtained from a study of T cell repertoires in cytomegalovirus infection. TCRdb re-called the reads through MiXCR, storing one row per CDR3 protein. The data contain 650,000 to 900,000 distinct CDR3 sequences, 32% of them singletons. This clonotype was picked up a small number of times. Its antigen is unknown. The CDR3 has 13 amino acids. Germline V gene data show CDR1 as SQVTM and CDR2 as ANQGSEA. The J segment lost 5 bases and the V segment lost 6 bases, leaving 8 bases of the junction unmatched. The source was cultured CD8+ T cells from PBMCs, collected from culture after CMV antigen stimulation. The V and J genes are TRBV29-1 and TRBJ2-7, with 9 bases that match TRBD2. The sequence was collected from a human donor in good health (CMV status not recorded). Some clones in this sample may be carry-over from other donors' samples. CDR3 amino acids: CSVLGSGGNEQYF. In DNA, the CDR3 is TGCAGCGTCCTTGGTAGCGGGGGCAACGAGCAGTACTTC.